This T cell receptor beta chain emerged from a study of blood T cell repertoires in COVID-19. Study information: Samples of COVID-19 (acute and convalescent) were obtained from the United States, Italy and Spain. The analysed material was cDNA or gDNA that came from T cells, B-cell-depleted T cells, or PBMCs.

Germline V lookup: CDR1 LNHDA, CDR2 SQIVND (reference sequence). This CDR3 region has 11 residues. V was cut by 4 bases and J by 8 bases, with 8 bases left in between. The protocol was immunoSEQ multiplex PCR, while the TCRdb copy is restricted to in-frame clones and leaves out a portion. The data hold about 130,000 clones, with around 87% observed a single time. Material for sequencing was peripheral blood. The receptor was derived from a woman aged 55-69 years with acute or convalescent COVID-19. The chain is built from TRBV19 and TRBJ1-2; D uncertain. The CDR3 sequence is CASSNYGGYTF. In nucleotides, the CDR3 is TGTGCCAGTAGTAACTACGGAGGCTACACCTTC.